The 28 T cell receptor beta chains below all came from one sample that was sequenced in a study of glioma-infiltrating T cells. Amplification of TCR alpha and beta CDR3 regions from RNA used iRepertoire nested multiplex PCR. TCRdb processed the multiplex PCR reads anew with MiXCR; each CDR3 protein has one entry. Here the sample spans around 390,000 distinct CDR3 sequences, roughly two fifths being singletons. The sample was glioma tissue, nonneoplastic brain tissue, or PBMCs (not recorded which). The source is a human donor with low-grade glioma or glioblastoma, undergoing nonglioma brain surgery, or in good health (not recorded which).

The rearrangement joins TRBV7-8 to TRBJ2-7, with a possible D match to TRBD2 (5 bases). Germline loops: CDR1 SGHVS, CDR2 FQNEAQ. The CDR3 is made up of 16 amino acids. V was cut by 1 base and J by 6 bases, with 19 bases left in between. CDR3 protein: CASSLVIPTSGVEQYF. CDR3 sequence (DNA): TGTGCCAGCAGCTTAGTGATCCCTACTAGTGGGGTCGAGCAGTACTTC.

This clonotype was counted many times. The chain is built from TRBV27 and TRBJ2-1; the D is unclear. V lost 5 bases and J lost 5, with 16 bases in between. The CDR3 covers 15 residues. Germline CDR1 is MNHEY and CDR2 is SMNVEV (reference sequence). The CDR3 nucleotides read TGTGCCAGCAGTCGGCCCCTCCCCACCAACAATGAGCAGTTCTTC. It specifies CASSRPLPTNNEQFF.

On this clonotype itself: It may be a read error: a sequence one base away is much more abundant. The chain couples TRBV20-1 to TRBJ1-5, with TRBD1 matching 8 bases. Germline values: CDR1 DFQATT, CDR2 SNEGSKA (reference sequence). This CDR3 comprises 15 residues. The CDR3 region is CSAAIGGQGNQPKHF. The CDR3 nucleotides read TGCAGTGCCGCTATAGGAGGACAGGGAAATCAGCCCAAGCATTTT.

The chain is built from TRBV10-3 and TRBJ2-5; TRBD2 matches at 11 bases. Trimming removed 2 bases from V and 1 base from J; junction bases left unmatched: 6. Germline V lookup: CDR1 ENHRY, CDR2 SYGVKD. The CDR3 has 17 residues. Here the CDR3 DNA reads TGTGCCATCAGTGAGGTAGCGGGAGGGCCATTCCAAGAGACCCAGTACTTC. It translates to CAISEVAGGPFQETQYF.

The V call is TRBV5-4, the J call TRBJ2-5, with 11 bases that match TRBD2. J was trimmed by 0 bases and V by 4 bases; bases with no gene match: 5. This CDR3 comprises 16 residues. The germline V gene has CDR1 SGHNT and CDR2 YYREEE (reference sequence). The CDR3 spells CASSPPGLADQETQYF. In DNA form, the CDR3 reads TGTGCCAGCAGCCCCCCGGGACTAGCGGACCAAGAGACCCAGTACTTC.

V gene TRBV6-5 combines with J gene TRBJ2-3, with 10 bases lining up with TRBD2. V lost 0 bases, J lost 3 bases, and 12 bases stayed unmatched. This CDR3 has 19 amino acids. In germline, CDR1 is MNHEY, CDR2 SVGAGI. This CDR3 reads CASSYSSRGLAEGTDTQYF. In DNA form, the CDR3 reads TGTGCCAGCAGTTACTCCAGTAGAGGACTAGCGGAAGGTACAGATACGCAGTATTTT.

This clonotype was seen ten or more times. The chain joins TRBV20-1 to TRBJ2-3; D ambiguous. Germline V CDR1 and CDR2: DFQATT, SNEGSKA (reference sequence). The CDR3 totals 15 residues. The V gene lost 0 bases and the J gene lost 2 bases, with 12 bases spanning the gap. The CDR3, as DNA: TGCAGTGCTAGAGATCTGAAGGGTACCACAGATACGCAGTATTTT. Residues: CSARDLKGTTDTQYF.

There are many counts of this clonotype. The chain carries TRBV10-3 and TRBJ1-1; D is ambiguous. CDR1 is ENHRY, CDR2 SYGVKD, per germline. The CDR3 sequence is 12 residues long. V was cut by 9 bases and J by 1 base, with 9 bases left in between. In nucleotides, the CDR3 is TGTGCCATTGCGGACGGGAACACTGAAGCTTTCTTT. Its protein is CAIADGNTEAFF.

The rearrangement links TRBV28 to TRBJ2-7, with no clear D. The V end lost 3 bases, the J end lost 4 bases, and 13 bases lay between the germline ends. Germline lookup yields CDR1 MDHEN and CDR2 SYDVKM. CDR3 length: 14 amino acids. The CDR3 is CASSLNPIGYEQYF. The CDR3 region has the DNA TGTGCCAGCAGTTTGAACCCAATTGGGTACGAGCAGTACTTC. Full variable domain (missing parts from reference TRBV28 and TRBJ2-7): DVKVTQSSRYLVKRTGEKVFLECVQDMDHENMFWYRQDPGLGLRLIYFSYDVKMKEKGDIPEGYSVSREKKERFSLILESASTNQTSMYLCASSLNPIGYEQYFGPGTRLTVT.

This chain joins TRBV20-1 and TRBJ2-7, with D tentatively TRBD1 (5 bases). The CDR3 is 14 amino acids. The V end was cut by 6 bases, the J end by 2 bases, with 17 bases between. In germline, CDR1 is DFQATT, CDR2 SNEGSKA (reference sequence). CDR3 region: CSADTPDNTYEQYF. CDR3 DNA sequence: TGCAGTGCCGACACCCCGGACAACACCTACGAGCAGTACTTC.

This clonotype was picked up one time. The chain is built from TRBV6-2 or TRBV6-3 and TRBJ2-1, with a tentative D call TRBD2 (6 bases). The CDR3 has 18 amino acids. V lost 5 bases to trimming and J lost 0 bases, with 20 bases between them. Looked up from germline, CDR1 is MNHEY and CDR2 is SVGEGT. The CDR3 bases are TGTGCCAGCAGTCGAAAACCTAGCGCCCTCGGCTCCTACAATGAGCAGTTCTTC. It yields the protein CASSRKPSALGSYNEQFF.

A remark on this clonotype: This could be a read error, since a much larger clone is one nucleotide away. Lacking the conserved final phenylalanine or tryptophan, this CDR3 likely reflects a read error. The chain joins TRBV7-2 to TRBJ2-5; no clear D. This CDR3 has 13 residues. From germline, CDR1 is SGHTA and CDR2 FQGNSA. Here the CDR3 DNA reads TGTGCCACCAGCAGAGAACACTCTGAGACCCAGTACCTC. This encodes CATSREHSETQYL.

V usage is TRBV7-2 and J usage is TRBJ1-1; D is ambiguous. The CDR3 is made up of 15 amino acids. In germline, CDR1 is SGHTA, CDR2 FQGNSA. V lost 5 bases to trimming and J lost 5 bases, with 18 bases between them. CDR3 nucleotides: TGTGCCAGCAGCGTGTACGGGATAGGGCGGACTGAAGCTTTCTTT. This gives the protein CASSVYGIGRTEAFF.

The rearrangement uses TRBV3-1 and TRBJ1-2; D ambiguous. Germline values: CDR1 LGHDT, CDR2 YNNKEL (reference sequence). There are 13 residues in the CDR3. Deletions cut 0 bases from V and 8 bases from J, with 10 bases between. Written as DNA, the CDR3 is TGTGCCAGCAGCCAAGATTGGACTGGCGGCTACACCTTC. It yields the protein CASSQDWTGGYTF.

This clonotype has just a few counts. The chain employs TRBV27 and TRBJ2-3; D tentatively fits TRBD1 or TRBD2 (7 bases each). The germline V gene encodes CDR1 MNHEY and CDR2 SMNVEV (reference sequence). This CDR3 has 18 amino acids. Trimming cost V 4 bases and J 3 bases, with 23 bases left between them. The CDR3 protein is CASSSPSGRGGSTDTQYF. Written as DNA, the CDR3 is TGTGCCAGCAGTTCGCCTAGCGGCCGAGGGGGCTCAACAGATACGCAGTATTTT.

This clonotype was seen a few times. The V and J genes are TRBV7-8 and TRBJ2-7; TRBD1 aligns across 8 bases. The ends lost 5 bases at V and 2 bases at J; junction bases unmatched: 11. This CDR3 has 16 residues. Germline V gives CDR1 SGHVS, CDR2 FQNEAQ. CDR3 in amino acids: CASSLYPGGRTYEQYF. The CDR3 DNA sequence: TGTGCCAGCAGCCTCTACCCAGGGGGCCGAACCTACGAGCAGTACTTC. Drawing the rest from reference TRBV7-8 and TRBJ2-7, the complete variable domain is GAGVSQSPRYKVAKRGQDVALRCDPISGHVSLFWYQQALGQGPEFLTYFQNEAQLDKSGLPSDRFFAERPEGSVSTLKIQRTQQEDSAVYLCASSLYPGGRTYEQYFGPGTRLTVT.

The rearrangement uses TRBV3-1 and TRBJ2-5, with TRBD2 as a possible D gene (5 bases). Germline CDR1 LGHDT, CDR2 YNNKEL (reference sequence). This CDR3 is built from 14 residues. Trimming shortened V by 1 base and J by 5 bases, and 11 bases separated the two germline ends. Here the CDR3 reads CASSQVSWRETQYF. CDR3 nucleotides: TGTGCCAGCAGCCAAGTGAGTTGGAGGGAGACCCAGTACTTC.

This clonotype was counted at least ten times. The V and J genes are TRBV7-9 and TRBJ1-3, with D unclear. The ends were cut back, 2 bases at V and 2 bases at J, with 1 base in the middle. Per the germline V gene, CDR1 is SEHNR and CDR2 is FQNEAQ (reference sequence). The CDR3 runs to 12 residues. The CDR3 region is CASSLTGNTIYF. The CDR3 DNA is TGTGCCAGCAGCTTAACTGGAAACACCATATATTTT.

The chain combines TRBV5-4 with TRBJ2-2; 8 bases fit TRBD2. The CDR3 loop spans 16 amino acids. Trimming removed 0 bases from V and 8 bases from J; junction bases left unmatched: 9. Germline CDR1 SGHNT, CDR2 YYREEE (reference sequence). DNA of the CDR3: TGTGCCAGCAGCTTGGGAATGCAGCGGGGGACTGGGGAGCTGTTTTTT. Its translation is CASSLGMQRGTGELFF.

The chain uses TRBV20-1 and TRBJ2-2; D unclear. The germline CDR1 and CDR2 sequences are DFQATT and SNEGSKA (reference sequence). V lost 0 bases, J lost 1 base, and 6 bases lay in between. This CDR3 comprises 14 residues. CDR3 in amino acids: CSAREHRNTGELFF. The CDR3 DNA is TGCAGTGCTAGAGAACACAGGAACACCGGGGAGCTGTTTTTT.

This clonotype was found a few times. The chain recombines TRBV3-1 with TRBJ2-2, with D hard to call. CDR1 and CDR2 from the germline V gene are LGHDT and YNNKEL (reference sequence). V was pared by 3 bases and J by 7 bases, with 6 bases between. This CDR3 has 12 residues. The CDR3 here is CASSHRGGELFF. The CDR3 nucleotides read TGTGCCAGCAGCCACAGAGGCGGGGAGCTGTTTTTT.

The chain is built from TRBV6-5 and TRBJ2-3, with 13 bases that match TRBD2. CDR3 length equals 14 residues. Germline V lookup: CDR1 MNHEY, CDR2 SVGAGI. Unmatched junction bases numbered 3, after V lost 2 bases and J lost 10 bases. The CDR3 region has the DNA TGTGCCAGCAGTTACGGACTAGCGGGGGATGCGCAGTATTTT. This encodes CASSYGLAGDAQYF.

This clonotype was picked up a small number of times. A much larger clone lies a single base off, so this may be a read error. The rearrangement joins TRBV27 to TRBJ2-1; 14 bases align to TRBD2. Germline lookup yields CDR1 MNHEY and CDR2 SMNVEV (reference sequence). The CDR3 is 15 residues long. CDR3 residues: CANSPGTSGRNEQFF. In nucleotides, the CDR3 is TGTGCCAACAGTCCCGGGACTAGCGGGAGAAATGAGCAGTTCTTC.

This clonotype occurred a few times. V gene TRBV6-1 combines with J gene TRBJ2-5; possibly TRBD2 for D (5 bases). This CDR3 comprises 15 residues. Trimming left V 10 bases short and J 2 bases short, with 20 bases between. CDR1 and CDR2 (germline): MNHNS, SASEGT. The DNA of the CDR3 is TGTGCCAACCCGGGATGGGGTAGGGTTCAAGAGACCCAGTACTTC. Translating gives CANPGWGRVQETQYF.

This clonotype was counted many times. V gene TRBV6-2 or TRBV6-3 combines with J gene TRBJ2-1; weak D call: TRBD1 (6 bases). Trimming stripped 6 bases from V and 6 bases from J, with 9 bases between. CDR3 size: 12 residues. Per the germline V gene, CDR1 is MNHEY and CDR2 is SVGEGT. CDR3 DNA sequence: TGTGCCAGCAGGAGACAGGCCAATGAGCAGTTCTTC. It yields the protein CASRRQANEQFF.

The CDR3 DNA reads TGCAGTGCTAGATCCTGGACAGGGCACAGCTACACCTTC. This codes for CSARSWTGHSYTF. V gene TRBV20-1 combines with J gene TRBJ1-2; 8 nucleotides match TRBD1. The CDR3 spans 13 residues. The J segment lost 9 bases and the V segment lost 2 bases, leaving 8 bases of the junction unmatched. CDR1 and CDR2 (germline): DFQATT, SNEGSKA (reference sequence).

A word on this clonotype: This could be a read error, since a much larger clone is one nucleotide away. CDR3 nucleotides: TGTGCCAGCAGCCAGGACAGGGGGGCCTACGAGCAGTTCTTC. This codes for CASSQDRGAYEQFF. The chain uses TRBV6-1 and TRBJ2-1, with 10 bases fitting TRBD1. Germline loops: CDR1 MNHNS, CDR2 SASEGT. The CDR3 covers 14 residues. V trimming: 6 bases; J trimming: 10 bases; junction bases outside the gene matches: 9.

The V gene is TRBV12-5, the J gene TRBJ1-1; TRBD1 might be the D (5 bases). V lost 6 bases, J lost 1 base, and 18 bases lay in between. The CDR3 is made up of 16 amino acids. Per germline, CDR1 LGHNT and CDR2 FRNRAP. The CDR3 sequence is CASGPDRGRRNTEAFF. The CDR3 DNA reads TGTGCTAGTGGACCAGATCGGGGGAGACGGAACACTGAAGCTTTCTTT.